These 29 T cell receptor beta chains came from one sample sequenced in a study of CD8 T cells in Susac syndrome. When the RNA was reverse transcribed, random hexamers were used with an input of about 0.5 to 1 ug. TCRdb used MiXCR to reprocess the immunoSEQ multiplex PCR reads, holding one entry per CDR3 protein. Found here are 210,000 or so distinct CDR3 sequences, approximately 94% of them singletons; the top ten hold about 0.14%. Input material: CD4+ T cells from PBMCs. Receptor source: a human donor with Susac syndrome.

This clonotype was observed once. This chain uses TRBV11-3 with TRBJ2-5; 10 bases map to TRBD2. V was pared by 5 bases and J by 5 bases, with 14 bases of the junction left unmatched. Germline V gives CDR1 SGHNT, CDR2 YENEEA. CDR3 size: 17 residues. The DNA of the CDR3 is TGTGCCAGCAGCCTCCGAGGAGCGGGGGGGCCGAAGGAGACCCAGTACTTC. It translates to CASSLRGAGGPKETQYF.

This chain uses TRBV5-4 with TRBJ1-2; 7 positions match TRBD1. V shed 0 bases, J shed 4 bases, and the junction held 3 bases outside the gene matches. The CDR3 runs to 14 residues. The germline gives CDR1 SGHNT, CDR2 YYREEE (reference sequence). The CDR3 sequence is CASSLEGAGYGYTF. CDR3 in DNA: TGTGCCAGCAGCTTGGAGGGGGCGGGCTATGGCTACACCTTC.

The chain is built from TRBV7-2 and TRBJ1-1; D ambiguous. Germline V gene lookup returns CDR1 SGHTA and CDR2 FQGNSA. The CDR3 covers 12 residues. The germline V and J ends were trimmed by 3 bases and 8 bases, with 10 bases remaining between them. The CDR3 coding sequence is TGTGCCAGCAGCTTCCCTTTTGCGGAAGCTTTCTTT. Protein: CASSFPFAEAFF.

The rearrangement uses TRBV6-5 and TRBJ2-2; D remains unclear. V dropped 6 bases and J dropped 3 bases, with 14 bases sitting between them. The CDR3 spans 15 residues. Germline-derived CDR1 and CDR2 are MNHEY and SVGAGI. The CDR3 here is CASRRPGEDTGELFF. The CDR3 DNA reads as TGTGCCAGCAGACGGCCAGGAGAGGACACCGGGGAGCTGTTTTTT.

The V gene is TRBV20-1, the J gene TRBJ1-1; D is ambiguous. The CDR3 spans 15 residues. Germline V gene sequence: CDR1 DFQATT, CDR2 SNEGSKA (reference sequence). V lost 3 bases and J 3 bases, leaving 17 bases between the germline ends. CDR3 protein: CSASMIPGPDTEAFF. The CDR3 DNA is TGCAGTGCTAGTATGATCCCAGGCCCCGACACTGAAGCTTTCTTT.

The rearrangement joins TRBV20-1 to TRBJ1-5; D ambiguous. Germline-derived CDR1 and CDR2 are DFQATT and SNEGSKA (reference sequence). Trimming shortened V by 0 bases and J by 0 bases, and 9 bases separated the two germline ends. The CDR3 consists of 15 residues. The CDR3 sequence: CSARDPRPSNQPQHF. In DNA, the CDR3 is TGCAGTGCTAGAGATCCCAGACCTAGCAATCAGCCCCAGCATTTT.

The chain carries TRBV30 and TRBJ2-5, with D possibly matching TRBD2 (5 bases). The V and J ends lost 3 bases and 1 base respectively, with 9 bases between them. Germline CDR1 and CDR2: GTSNPN and SVGIG (reference sequence). The CDR3 is made up of 13 amino acids. The CDR3, as DNA: TGTGCCTGGAGACGGGGAACCCAAGAGACCCAGTACTTC. Translated: CAWRRGTQETQYF.

The chain joins TRBV5-1 to TRBJ2-3; either TRBD1 or TRBD2 may supply D (5 bases each). Germline CDR1 SGHRS, CDR2 YFSETQ. Trimming left V 0 bases short and J 10 bases short, with 12 bases between. The CDR3 loop spans 13 amino acids. The CDR3 here is CASSLDQRGAQYF. The CDR3 DNA reads TGCGCCAGCAGCTTGGACCAACGGGGCGCGCAGTATTTT.

The chain employs TRBV7-2 and TRBJ2-1; possibly TRBD1 or TRBD2 for D (7 bases each). The germline V gene encodes CDR1 SGHTA and CDR2 FQGNSA. The CDR3 runs 11 residues. The CDR3 DNA follows: TGTGCAGCGGGACAGACCCATGAGCAGTTCTTC. Protein product: CAAGQTHEQFF.

The chain links TRBV29-1 to TRBJ2-7; TRBD1 matches at 12 bases. V lost 3 bases to trimming and J lost 4 bases; unmatched junction nucleotides: 7. The CDR3 is made up of 15 amino acids. Germline values: CDR1 SQVTM, CDR2 ANQGSEA. CDR3 nucleotide sequence: TGCAGCGTTGACGACCCGGGACAGGGGGCTTACGAGCAGTACTTC. Its protein is CSVDDPGQGAYEQYF.

This sequence joins TRBV7-9 and TRBJ2-1; 8 nucleotides align to TRBD2. The germline V gene encodes CDR1 SEHNR and CDR2 FQNEAQ (reference sequence). The CDR3 has 18 amino acids. Trimming took 2 bases from V and 1 from J; bases not matched to a gene: 10. In DNA form, the CDR3 reads TGTGCCAGCAGCTTAATTACGGGGGGGCCGGGTTCCTACAATGAGCAGTTCTTC. Amino acids: CASSLITGGPGSYNEQFF.

The chain links TRBV7-8 to TRBJ2-1; D is perhaps TRBD2 (6 bases). The CDR3 is 13 amino acids. The V and J ends lost 4 bases and 6 bases respectively, with 10 bases between them. Germline assignment: CDR1 SGHVS and CDR2 FQNEAQ. CDR3 bases: TGTGCCAGCAGCTCAGGACTAACCAATGAGCAGTTCTTC. Its translation is CASSSGLTNEQFF.

This chain uses TRBV2 with TRBJ1-5, with 8 bases fitting TRBD1. This CDR3 has 15 amino acids. J was trimmed by 7 bases and V by 6 bases; bases with no gene match: 11. Germline loops: CDR1 SNHLY, CDR2 FYNNEI. The CDR3 spells CASRETGAARQPQHF. The CDR3, as DNA: TGTGCCAGCAGAGAGACAGGGGCGGCCAGGCAGCCCCAGCATTTT.

This clonotype was seen just once. The J gene is TRBJ2-7, the V gene TRBV19; either TRBD1 or TRBD2 may fit D (5 bases each). The V end was cut by 9 bases, the J end by 0 bases, with 12 bases between. This CDR3 is built from 13 residues. Germline V lookup: CDR1 LNHDA, CDR2 SQIVND (reference sequence). DNA for the CDR3: TGTGCCAGCCGACGGGACGGCTCCTACGAGCAGTACTTC. This codes for CASRRDGSYEQYF. The full variable domain, rest sourced from reference TRBV19 and TRBJ2-7, is DGGITQSPKYLFRKEGQNVTLSCEQNLNHDAMYWYRQDPGQGLRLIYYSQIVNDFQKGDIAEGYSVSREKKESFPLTVTSAQKNPTAFYLCASRRDGSYEQYFGPGTRLTVT.

The chain employs TRBV18 and TRBJ2-1, with D possibly TRBD2 on 6 matching bases. CDR1 KGHSH and CDR2 LQKENI come from the germline V gene. This CDR3 is built from 12 residues. V was pared by 4 bases and J by 7 bases, with 8 bases between. CDR3 region: CASSQTRNEQFF. The CDR3 DNA is TGTGCCAGCTCACAGACTAGAAATGAGCAGTTCTTC.

CDR3 DNA: TGTGCCAGCAGCTTAGAGACCCAAGAGACCCAGTACTTC. Translating it yields CASSLETQETQYF. The chain recombines TRBV7-2 with TRBJ2-5; D gene uncertain. Trimming removed 1 base at V and 1 base at J, with 4 bases between. The CDR3 runs to 13 residues. CDR1 SGHTA and CDR2 FQGNSA come from the germline V gene.

The chain recombines TRBV29-1 with TRBJ1-6; TRBD1 matches at 8 bases. Germline V CDR1 and CDR2: SQVTM, ANQGSEA. This CDR3 spans 13 amino acids. The junction had 3 bases not matched to a gene; V was cut back by 0 bases and J by 11 bases. DNA for the CDR3: TGCAGCGTTGAAGAGGCAGGGGGCCCACCCCTCCACTTT. Translation gives CSVEEAGGPPLHF. The whole variable domain, remainder taken from reference TRBV29-1 and TRBJ1-6, is SAVISQKPSRDICQRGTSLTIQCQVDSQVTMMFWYRQQPGQSLTLIATANQGSEATYESGFVIDKFPISRPNLTFSTLTVSNMSPEDSSIYLCSVEEAGGPPLHFGNGTRLTVT.

The chain has TRBV19 and TRBJ2-1; D uncertain. CDR1 LNHDA and CDR2 SQIVND come from the germline V gene (reference sequence). V was shortened by 7 bases and J by 5 bases, with 6 bases between the two germline ends. The CDR3 is made up of 11 amino acids. The chain's CDR3 is CASTEHNEQFF. The DNA for the CDR3 is TGTGCCAGTACCGAACACAATGAGCAGTTCTTC.

V usage is TRBV3-1 and J usage is TRBJ1-1, with D tentatively TRBD1 (6 bases). Germline CDR1 and CDR2: LGHDT and YNNKEL (reference sequence). V was clipped by 3 bases and J by 6 bases, with 14 bases between them. The CDR3 length is 14 residues. CDR3: CASSQGRGGSEAFF. The CDR3 region has the DNA TGTGCCAGCAGCCAGGGCAGGGGTGGCTCTGAAGCTTTCTTT. Combining the CDR3 with reference TRBV3-1 and TRBJ1-1 gives the whole variable domain DTAVSQTPKYLVTQMGNDKSIKCEQNLGHDTMYWYKQDSKKFLKIMFSYNNKELIINETVPNRFSPKSPDKAHLNLHINSLELGDSAVYFCASSQGRGGSEAFFGQGTRLTVV.

The chain employs TRBV7-2 and TRBJ1-5; perhaps TRBD1 as D (5 bases). CDR3 length: 14 amino acids. The germline V and J ends were trimmed by 2 bases and 6 bases, with 11 bases remaining between them. Per the germline V gene, CDR1 is SGHTA and CDR2 is FQGNSA. CDR3 protein: CASSLHGASQPQHF. CDR3 coding DNA: TGTGCCAGCAGCTTACACGGGGCGAGTCAGCCCCAGCATTTT.

This rearrangement joins TRBV27 to TRBJ1-6; the D is unclear. Germline V gives CDR1 MNHEY, CDR2 SMNVEV (reference sequence). This CDR3 is 17 amino acids long. V lost 6 bases to trimming and J lost 1 base, with 16 bases between them. The CDR3 is CASSSSPGASYNSPLHF. CDR3 nucleotides: TGTGCCAGCAGCTCTTCACCGGGAGCATCCTATAATTCACCCCTCCACTTT.

The chain employs TRBV7-2 and TRBJ2-2; 11 bases line up with TRBD2. CDR1 SGHTA and CDR2 FQGNSA come from the germline V gene. CDR3 length: 15 amino acids. Trimming removed 4 bases from V and 5 bases from J; junction bases left unmatched: 3. The CDR3 here is CASSSGLAATGELFF. In nucleotides, the CDR3 is TGTGCCAGCAGCTCGGGACTAGCGGCGACCGGGGAGCTGTTTTTT.

This chain joins TRBV29-1 and TRBJ2-7, with 10 bases that match TRBD1. CDR1 is SQVTM, CDR2 ANQGSEA, per germline. The CDR3 loop spans 13 amino acids. The V gene end was trimmed by 7 bases and the J gene end by 3 bases; junction bases not matched to a gene: 6. CDR3 in amino acids: CSATGQGLYEQYF. The DNA for the CDR3 is TGCAGCGCAACGGGACAGGGGCTCTACGAGCAGTACTTC.

The chain has TRBV10-3 and TRBJ1-2, with 9 positions matching TRBD1. V shed 5 bases, J shed 7 bases, and the junction held 8 bases outside the gene matches. This CDR3 comprises 14 residues. Germline CDR1 reads ENHRY; CDR2 reads SYGVKD. CDR3 region: CAISPGQGAPGYTF. The DNA of the CDR3 is TGTGCCATCAGTCCGGGACAGGGAGCTCCTGGCTACACCTTC.

This rearrangement joins TRBV9 to TRBJ1-2; TRBD1 matches at 8 bases. Germline V CDR1 and CDR2: SGDLS, YYNGEE. The CDR3 is 15 residues long. The V gene end was trimmed by 3 bases and the J gene end by 7 bases; junction bases not matched to a gene: 11. CDR3 residues: CASSARQGLVSGYTF. The CDR3 region has the DNA TGTGCCAGCAGCGCGCGACAGGGGTTGGTGTCTGGCTACACCTTC.

CDR3 in DNA: TGTGCCAGCAGCTCGGGACGATTCGGGGAGACCCAGTACTTC. It specifies CASSSGRFGETQYF. The V gene is TRBV7-3, the J gene TRBJ2-5; D tentatively fits TRBD1 or TRBD2 (5 bases each). Germline assignment: CDR1 SGHTA and CDR2 FQGTGA. CDR3 size: 14 residues. V shed 4 bases and J shed 5 bases, with 14 bases lying between them.

The J gene is TRBJ1-4, the V gene TRBV12-3 or TRBV12-4, with D maybe TRBD1 (6 bases). The CDR3 covers 15 residues. V lost 7 bases to trimming and J lost 3 bases, with 15 bases between them. CDR3 nucleotide sequence: TGTGCCAGCACCCTACAGGGCTTTTCTAATGAAAAACTGTTTTTT. This translates into CASTLQGFSNEKLFF.

The chain carries TRBV20-1 and TRBJ2-5; D gene uncertain. The CDR3 is 13 amino acids. Germline V gene data show CDR1 as DFQATT and CDR2 as SNEGSKA (reference sequence). The V gene lost 5 bases and the J gene lost 5 bases, with 15 bases spanning the gap. The CDR3 reads CSALGLEGETQYF. The CDR3 DNA follows: TGCAGTGCTCTCGGCCTAGAAGGGGAGACCCAGTACTTC.

The CDR3 coding sequence is TGTGCCAGCAGTTTCGTGGATTCACCCCTCCACTTT. It translates to CASSFVDSPLHF. The chain recombines TRBV27 with TRBJ1-6; D unresolved. This CDR3 spans 12 amino acids. V lost 3 bases and J lost 8, with 5 bases in between. Germline values: CDR1 MNHEY, CDR2 SMNVEV (reference sequence).